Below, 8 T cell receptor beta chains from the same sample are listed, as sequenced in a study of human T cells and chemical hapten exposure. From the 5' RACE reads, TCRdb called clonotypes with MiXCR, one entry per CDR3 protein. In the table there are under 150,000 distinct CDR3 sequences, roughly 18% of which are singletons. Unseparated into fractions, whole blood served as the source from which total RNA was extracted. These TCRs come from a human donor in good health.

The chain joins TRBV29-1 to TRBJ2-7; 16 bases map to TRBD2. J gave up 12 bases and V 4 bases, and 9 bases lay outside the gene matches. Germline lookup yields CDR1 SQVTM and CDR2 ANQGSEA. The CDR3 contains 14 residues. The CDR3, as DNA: TGCAGCGTTGGGTCGGGACTAGCGGGAGGGGGTAGGTACTTC. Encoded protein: CSVGSGLAGGGRYF.

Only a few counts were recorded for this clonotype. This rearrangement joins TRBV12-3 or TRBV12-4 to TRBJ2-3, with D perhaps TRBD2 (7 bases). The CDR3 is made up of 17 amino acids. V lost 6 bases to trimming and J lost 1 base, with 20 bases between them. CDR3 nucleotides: TGTGCCAGCAGGAGACTCGCCGGGGGGCTTGGCACAGATACGCAGTATTTT. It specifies CASRRLAGGLGTDTQYF.

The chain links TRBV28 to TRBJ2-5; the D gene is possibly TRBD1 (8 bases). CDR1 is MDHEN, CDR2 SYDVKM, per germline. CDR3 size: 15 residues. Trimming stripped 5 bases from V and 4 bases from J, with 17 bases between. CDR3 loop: CASSNPDREGETQYF. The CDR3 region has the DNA TGTGCCAGCAGTAATCCGGACAGGGAGGGAGAGACCCAGTACTTC.

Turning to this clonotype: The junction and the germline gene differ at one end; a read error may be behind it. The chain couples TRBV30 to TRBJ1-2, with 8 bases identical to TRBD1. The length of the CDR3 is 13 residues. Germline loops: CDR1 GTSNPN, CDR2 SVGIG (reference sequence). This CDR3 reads CAWSQDRATPLFF. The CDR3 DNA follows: TGTGCCTGGAGTCAGGACAGGGCTACCCCCCTCTTCTTC. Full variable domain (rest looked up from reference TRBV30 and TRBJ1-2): SQTIHQWPATLVQPVGSPLSLECTVEGTSNPNLYWYRQAAGRGLQLLFYSVGIGQISSEVPQNLSASRPQDRQFILSSKKLLLSDSGFYLCAWSQDRATPLFFGSGTRLTVV.

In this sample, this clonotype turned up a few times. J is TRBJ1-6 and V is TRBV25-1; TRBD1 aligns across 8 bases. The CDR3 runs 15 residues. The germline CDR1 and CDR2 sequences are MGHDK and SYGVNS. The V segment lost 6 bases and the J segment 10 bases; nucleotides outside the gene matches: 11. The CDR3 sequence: CASSHPGGANSPLHF. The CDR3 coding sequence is TGTGCCAGCAGCCATCCAGGGGGCGCGAACTCACCCCTCCACTTT. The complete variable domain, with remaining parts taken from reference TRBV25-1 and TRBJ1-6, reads EADIYQTPRYLVIGTGKKITLECSQTMGHDKMYWYQQDPGMELHLIHYSYGVNSTEKGDLSSESTVSRIRTEHFPLTLESARPSHTSQYLCASSHPGGANSPLHFGNGTRLTVT.

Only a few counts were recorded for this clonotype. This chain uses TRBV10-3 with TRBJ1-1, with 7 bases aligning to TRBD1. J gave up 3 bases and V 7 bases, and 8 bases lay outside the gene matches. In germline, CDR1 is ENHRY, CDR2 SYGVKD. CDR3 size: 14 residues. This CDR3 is CAITIRQGDTEAFF. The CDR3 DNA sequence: TGTGCCATCACCATAAGACAGGGAGACACTGAAGCTTTCTTT.

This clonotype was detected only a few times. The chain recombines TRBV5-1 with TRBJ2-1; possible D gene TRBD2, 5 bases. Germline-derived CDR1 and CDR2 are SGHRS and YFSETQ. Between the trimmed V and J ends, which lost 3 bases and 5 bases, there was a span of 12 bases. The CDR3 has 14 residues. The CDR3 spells CASSWKLGDNEQFF. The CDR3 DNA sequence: TGCGCCAGCAGCTGGAAACTGGGAGACAATGAGCAGTTCTTC.

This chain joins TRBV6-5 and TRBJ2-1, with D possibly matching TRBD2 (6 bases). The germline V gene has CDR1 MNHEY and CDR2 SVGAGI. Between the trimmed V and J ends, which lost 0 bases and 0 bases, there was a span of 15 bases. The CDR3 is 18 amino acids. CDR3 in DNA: TGTGCCAGCAGTTACTCCGTCCCCTTCGGGGGCTCCTACAATGAGCAGTTCTTC. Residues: CASSYSVPFGGSYNEQFF.